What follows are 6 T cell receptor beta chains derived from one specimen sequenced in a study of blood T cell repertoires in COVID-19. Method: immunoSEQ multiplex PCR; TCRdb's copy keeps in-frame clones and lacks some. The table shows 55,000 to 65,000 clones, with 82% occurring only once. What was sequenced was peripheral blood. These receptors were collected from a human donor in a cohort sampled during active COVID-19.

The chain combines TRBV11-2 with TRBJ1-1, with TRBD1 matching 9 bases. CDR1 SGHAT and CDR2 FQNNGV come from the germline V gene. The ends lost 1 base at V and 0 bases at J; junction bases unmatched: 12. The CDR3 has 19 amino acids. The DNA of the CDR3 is TGTGCCAGCAGCTTAGCGGGGTACAGGGGGCGTAGGATGAACACTGAAGCTTTCTTT. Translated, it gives CASSLAGYRGRRMNTEAFF. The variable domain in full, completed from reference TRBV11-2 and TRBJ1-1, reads EAGVAQSPRYKIIEKRQSVAFWCNPISGHATLYWYQQILGQGPKLLIQFQNNGVVDDSQLPKDRFSAERLKGVDSTLKIQPAKLEDSAVYLCASSLAGYRGRRMNTEAFFGQGTRLTVV.

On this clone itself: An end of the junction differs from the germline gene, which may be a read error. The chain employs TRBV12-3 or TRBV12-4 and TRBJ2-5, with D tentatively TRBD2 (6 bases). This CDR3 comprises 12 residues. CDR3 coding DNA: TGTGCCAGCAGCCCGGGACTGGGCGAGTCAGACTTC. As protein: CASSPGLGESDF.

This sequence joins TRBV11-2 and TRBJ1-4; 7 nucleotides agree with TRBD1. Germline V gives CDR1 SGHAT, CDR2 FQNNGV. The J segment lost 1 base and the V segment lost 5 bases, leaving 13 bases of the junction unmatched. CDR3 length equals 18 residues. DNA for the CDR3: TGTGCCAGCAGCCTCATGACGACAGGGATTGGAACTAATGAAAAACTGTTTTTT. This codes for CASSLMTTGIGTNEKLFF.

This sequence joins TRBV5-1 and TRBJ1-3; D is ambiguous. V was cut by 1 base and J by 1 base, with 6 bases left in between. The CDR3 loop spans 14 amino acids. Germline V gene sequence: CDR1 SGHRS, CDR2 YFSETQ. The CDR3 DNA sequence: TGCGCCAGCAGCTTGACTATTTCTGGAAACACCATATATTTT. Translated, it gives CASSLTISGNTIYF. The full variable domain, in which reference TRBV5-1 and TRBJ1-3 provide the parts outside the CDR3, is KAGVTQTPRYLIKTRGQQVTLSCSPISGHRSVSWYQQTPGQGLQFLFEYFSETQRNKGNFPGRFSGRQFSNSRSEMNVSTLELGDSALYLCASSLTISGNTIYFGEGSWLTVV.

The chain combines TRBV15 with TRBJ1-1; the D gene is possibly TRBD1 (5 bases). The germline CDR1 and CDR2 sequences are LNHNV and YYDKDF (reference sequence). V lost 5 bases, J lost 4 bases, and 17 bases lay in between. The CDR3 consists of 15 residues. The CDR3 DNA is TGTGCCACCAGCGAGAGACCTAGGAGGGGCACTGAAGCTTTCTTT. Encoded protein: CATSERPRRGTEAFF.

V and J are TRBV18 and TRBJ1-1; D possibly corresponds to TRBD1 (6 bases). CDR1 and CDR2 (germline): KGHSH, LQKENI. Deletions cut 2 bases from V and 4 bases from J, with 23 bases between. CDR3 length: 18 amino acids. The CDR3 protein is CASSPIVLTGGGSTEAFF. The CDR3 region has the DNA TGTGCCAGCTCACCAATCGTTTTAACGGGGGGCGGGAGCACTGAAGCTTTCTTT.